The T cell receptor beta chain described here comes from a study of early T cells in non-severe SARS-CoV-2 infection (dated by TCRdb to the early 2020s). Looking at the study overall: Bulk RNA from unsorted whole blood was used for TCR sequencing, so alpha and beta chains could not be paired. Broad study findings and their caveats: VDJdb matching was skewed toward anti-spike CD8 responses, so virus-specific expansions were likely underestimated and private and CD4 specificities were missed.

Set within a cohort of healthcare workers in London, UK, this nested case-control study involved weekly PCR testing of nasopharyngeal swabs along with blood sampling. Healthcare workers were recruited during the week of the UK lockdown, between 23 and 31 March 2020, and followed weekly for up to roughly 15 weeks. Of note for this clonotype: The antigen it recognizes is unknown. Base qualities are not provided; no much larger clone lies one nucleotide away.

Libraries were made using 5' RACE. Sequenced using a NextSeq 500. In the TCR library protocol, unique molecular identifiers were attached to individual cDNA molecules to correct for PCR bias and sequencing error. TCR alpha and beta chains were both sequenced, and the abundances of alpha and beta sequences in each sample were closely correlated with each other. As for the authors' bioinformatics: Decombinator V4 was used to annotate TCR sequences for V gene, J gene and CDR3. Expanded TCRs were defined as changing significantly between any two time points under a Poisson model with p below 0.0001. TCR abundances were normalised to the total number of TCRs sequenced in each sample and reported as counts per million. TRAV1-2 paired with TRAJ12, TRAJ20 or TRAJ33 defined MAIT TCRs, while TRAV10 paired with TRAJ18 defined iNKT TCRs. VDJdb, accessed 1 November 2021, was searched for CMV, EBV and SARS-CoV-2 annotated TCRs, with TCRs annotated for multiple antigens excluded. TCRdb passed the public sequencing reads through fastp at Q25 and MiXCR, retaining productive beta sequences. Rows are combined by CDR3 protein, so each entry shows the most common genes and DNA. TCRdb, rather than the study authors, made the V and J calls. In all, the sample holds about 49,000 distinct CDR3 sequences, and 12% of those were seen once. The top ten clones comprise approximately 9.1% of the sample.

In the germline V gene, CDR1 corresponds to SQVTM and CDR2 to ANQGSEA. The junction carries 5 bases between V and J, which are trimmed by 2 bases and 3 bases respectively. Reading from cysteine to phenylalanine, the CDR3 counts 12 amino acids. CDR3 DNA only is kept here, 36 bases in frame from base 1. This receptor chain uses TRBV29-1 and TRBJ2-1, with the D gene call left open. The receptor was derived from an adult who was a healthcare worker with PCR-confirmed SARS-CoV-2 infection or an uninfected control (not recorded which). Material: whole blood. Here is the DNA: TGCAGCGTTGAAACCGACTACAATGAGCAGTTCTTC. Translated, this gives CSVETDYNEQFF.